The clone carrying this T cell receptor beta chain has at least ten counts. These data originate in a study of tumor-infiltrating lymphocytes in primary liver carcinoma. The wider study: Primary liver carcinoma in the patients was surgically resected. Spanning 30 to 69 years of age, the patients were men and women.

The input was about 500 ng total RNA; TCR beta cDNA was made from it with a constant-region primer. Three nested multiplex PCR rounds, a slightly modified ARM-PCR, produced the libraries for TCR beta. TCRdb processed the multiplex PCR reads anew with MiXCR; each CDR3 protein has one entry. The repertoire has more than 150,000 distinct CDR3 sequences, about 55% of them found once; the top ten carry 65% to 80%. Extraction also yielded germline DNA, while blood RNA was obtained from unsorted whole blood. Input material: peripheral blood. The sequence was collected from a man aged 35 to 55 with primary liver carcinoma and hepatitis B virus infection.

The chain's CDR3 is CASSMGTSSGQYF. DNA for the CDR3: TGTGCCAGCAGCATGGGGACTAGCTCAGGGCAGTACTTC. The rearrangement joins TRBV7-9 to TRBJ2-7; 9 positions agree with TRBD2. This CDR3 contains 13 residues. Trimming removed 5 bases from V and 9 bases from J; junction bases left unmatched: 8. The germline CDR1 and CDR2 sequences are SEHNR and FQNEAQ (reference sequence).